This T cell receptor (beta chain) was documented in a study of blood T cells in healthy people across ages. The authors ran a second PCR of 7 to 11 cycles using a sample-barcoded 5' primer and a J-beta primer mix. Carrying 12 random nucleotides, a template-switch adaptor labeled each individual cDNA molecule. TCRdb redid the calling of the 5' RACE reads with MiXCR, one entry per CDR3 protein. The sample has roughly 930,000 distinct CDR3 sequences, around 48% seen once. The individuals who served as donors were healthy Caucasians living in Russia, aged about 6 to 90. The CDR3 runs 15 residues. Unmatched junction bases numbered 9, after V lost 5 bases and J lost 0 bases. In germline, CDR1 is DFQATT, CDR2 SNEGSKA (reference sequence).

The genes are TRBV20-1 and TRBJ2-7; the match to TRBD1 covers 8 bases. The sequencing input was blood. The receptor was isolated from a young man in good health. CDR3 sequence: CSADAPGQVSYEQYF. CDR3 in DNA: TGCAGTGCTGACGCCCCGGGACAGGTCTCCTACGAGCAGTACTTC.